A selection of T cell receptor beta chains follows, all from one sample in a study of regulatory T cells in long-lasting Graves disease. TCRdb redid the calling of the multiplex PCR reads with MiXCR, one entry per CDR3 protein. This sample has about 430,000 distinct CDR3 sequences, with 14% to 15% found just once. These data also formed part of another study, on T cells in Graves' hyperthyroidism and ophthalmopathy.

Sequencing was performed on peripheral blood mononuclear cells (PBMCs), taken at new diagnosis, from a patient treated with antithyroid drugs. The receptors were gathered from a middle-aged woman with Graves disease. Each CDR3 is given with its conserved first and last residue. The D gene is left open where the match is weak. Some rows mark clone size as missing; the rest say once, few, many or name a class of expanded clone.

V gene: TRBV2; J gene: TRBJ1-4; clone size: many; D gene: TRBD1; CDR3 protein: CASSETGINEKLFF; CDR3 DNA: TGTGCCAGCAGCGAGACAGGGATTAATGAAAAACTGTTTTTT
V gene: TRBV12-3/TRBV12-4; J gene: TRBJ2-1; clone size: many; D gene: NA; CDR3 protein: CASSSLATPYNEQFF; CDR3 DNA: TGTGCCAGCAGTTCTCTAGCGACACCCTACAATGAGCAGTTCTTC
V gene: TRBV5-1; J gene: TRBJ2-2; clone size: many; D gene: TRBD2; CDR3 protein: CASSASGIHTGELFF; CDR3 DNA: TGCGCCAGCAGCGCTAGCGGGATTCACACCGGGGAGCTGTTTTTT
V gene: TRBV7-8; J gene: TRBJ2-1; clone size: NA; D gene: TRBD2; CDR3 protein: CASSPRLAGENEQFF; CDR3 DNA: TGTGCCAGCAGCCCGAGACTAGCGGGGGAGAATGAGCAGTTCTTC
V gene: TRBV19; J gene: TRBJ2-2; clone size: NA; D gene: NA; CDR3 protein: CASTGMGGGTGELFF; CDR3 DNA: TGTGCCAGCACAGGGATGGGGGGAGGAACCGGGGAGCTGTTTTTT
V gene: TRBV5-1; J gene: TRBJ2-7; clone size: many; D gene: TRBD2; CDR3 protein: CASAPGLADYEQYF; CDR3 DNA: TGCGCCAGCGCACCGGGACTAGCGGATTACGAGCAGTACTTC
V gene: TRBV25-1; J gene: TRBJ2-7; clone size: many; D gene: NA; CDR3 protein: CASSEYFPPGAASYEQYF; CDR3 DNA: TGTGCCAGCAGTGAATACTTCCCACCGGGGGCCGCGTCCTACGAGCAGTACTTC
V gene: TRBV6-1; J gene: TRBJ2-5; clone size: many; D gene: NA; CDR3 protein: CATTNWGGQETQYF; CDR3 DNA: TGTGCCACCACCAATTGGGGAGGTCAAGAGACCCAGTACTTC
V gene: TRBV6-1; J gene: TRBJ2-3; clone size: NA; D gene: TRBD2; CDR3 protein: CASKGTLAGGYTDTQYF; CDR3 DNA: TGTGCCAGCAAGGGTACGTTAGCGGGAGGGTACACAGATACGCAGTATTTT
V gene: TRBV2; J gene: TRBJ1-2; clone size: many; D gene: NA; CDR3 protein: CASSEALPGYQDGYTF; CDR3 DNA: TGTGCCAGCAGTGAAGCGCTGCCAGGTTATCAGGATGGCTACACCTTC
V gene: TRBV7-3; J gene: TRBJ2-1; clone size: NA; D gene: TRBD1; CDR3 protein: CASSLYYRGSSYNEQFF; CDR3 DNA: TGTGCCAGCAGCCTATACTACAGGGGGAGCTCCTACAATGAGCAGTTCTTC
V gene: TRBV27; J gene: TRBJ2-5; clone size: many; D gene: NA; CDR3 protein: CASSLMTGRETQYF; CDR3 DNA: TGTGCCAGCAGTTTAATGACGGGAAGAGAGACCCAGTACTTC
V gene: TRBV28; J gene: TRBJ2-7; clone size: many; D gene: NA; CDR3 protein: CASSSPGTGEQYF; CDR3 DNA: TGTGCCAGCAGCTCCCCCGGGACCGGGGAGCAGTACTTC
V gene: TRBV6-1; J gene: TRBJ1-1; clone size: NA; D gene: NA; CDR3 protein: CASNPRAGFGNTEAFF; CDR3 DNA: TGTGCCAGCAACCCCAGGGCCGGGTTTGGGAACACTGAAGCTTTCTTT
V gene: TRBV7-9; J gene: TRBJ2-7; clone size: many; D gene: NA; CDR3 protein: CASMRGQTAYEQYF; CDR3 DNA: TGTGCCAGCATGCGGGGACAGACGGCCTACGAGCAGTACTTC
V gene: TRBV29-1; J gene: TRBJ1-2; clone size: NA; D gene: NA; CDR3 protein: CSVEDQWAVYGYTF; CDR3 DNA: TGCAGCGTTGAAGATCAGTGGGCTGTATATGGCTACACCTTC
V gene: TRBV9; J gene: TRBJ2-2; clone size: few; D gene: TRBD1; CDR3 protein: CASSVVIQTGDNTGELFF; CDR3 DNA: TGTGCCAGCAGCGTAGTAATCCAAACAGGGGATAACACCGGGGAGCTGTTTTTT
V gene: TRBV24-1; J gene: TRBJ2-5; clone size: few; D gene: TRBD1; CDR3 protein: CATSDRQGTGGGIGTQYF; CDR3 DNA: TGTGCCACCAGTGACCGACAAGGGACAGGGGGTGGCATCGGGACCCAGTACTTC
V gene: TRBV5-1; J gene: TRBJ2-1; clone size: many; D gene: TRBD2; CDR3 protein: CASSLAGGLNNEQFF; CDR3 DNA: TGCGCCAGCAGTCTAGCGGGAGGGCTGAACAATGAGCAGTTCTTC
V gene: TRBV5-4; J gene: TRBJ2-3; clone size: few; D gene: TRBD1; CDR3 protein: CASSSRQGRTDTQYF; CDR3 DNA: TGTGCCAGCAGCTCCAGACAGGGCCGCACAGATACGCAGTATTTT
V gene: TRBV11-2; J gene: TRBJ2-3; clone size: many; D gene: TRBD2; CDR3 protein: CASSPGGAGYGTDTQYF; CDR3 DNA: TGTGCCAGCAGCCCGGGGGGGGCGGGATACGGCACAGATACGCAGTATTTT
V gene: TRBV2; J gene: TRBJ2-1; clone size: NA; D gene: NA; CDR3 protein: CASSSSGGAYNEQFF; CDR3 DNA: TGTGCCAGCAGTTCATCAGGGGGGGCCTACAATGAGCAGTTCTTC
V gene: TRBV29-1; J gene: TRBJ2-3; clone size: many; D gene: NA; CDR3 protein: CSVAQGLKADTQYF; CDR3 DNA: TGCAGCGTTGCACAGGGTCTGAAGGCAGATACGCAGTATTTT
V gene: TRBV6-2/TRBV6-3; J gene: TRBJ2-1; clone size: NA; D gene: NA; CDR3 protein: CASSEATSPLESYNEQFF; CDR3 DNA: TGTGCCAGCAGTGAAGCGACCAGTCCTTTGGAATCCTACAATGAGCAGTTCTTC
V gene: TRBV6-2/TRBV6-3; J gene: TRBJ1-2; clone size: NA; D gene: NA; CDR3 protein: CASSHGQGRFYGYTF; CDR3 DNA: TGTGCCAGCAGTCACGGCCAGGGGCGCTTCTATGGCTACACCTTC
V gene: TRBV9; J gene: TRBJ2-7; clone size: NA; D gene: NA; CDR3 protein: CASSVELPDSSYEQYF; CDR3 DNA: TGTGCCAGCAGCGTAGAGTTACCGGACAGCAGCTACGAGCAGTACTTC
V gene: TRBV5-5; J gene: TRBJ2-1; clone size: many; D gene: NA; CDR3 protein: CASRPPSDSSYNEQFF; CDR3 DNA: TGCGCCAGCAGACCACCTAGCGACAGCTCCTACAATGAGCAGTTCTTC
V gene: TRBV28; J gene: TRBJ1-2; clone size: many; D gene: NA; CDR3 protein: CASSLFQGIDGYTF; CDR3 DNA: TGTGCCAGCAGTTTATTCCAGGGGATAGATGGCTACACCTTC
V gene: TRBV30; J gene: TRBJ1-1; clone size: few; D gene: TRBD1; CDR3 protein: CAWRTDRGRSEAFF; CDR3 DNA: TGTGCCTGGAGGACGGACAGGGGGAGATCTGAAGCTTTCTTT
V gene: TRBV28; J gene: TRBJ2-7; clone size: many; D gene: TRBD1; CDR3 protein: CASTGTGGSYYEQYF; CDR3 DNA: TGTGCCAGCACAGGGACAGGGGGGTCGTACTACGAGCAGTACTTC
V gene: TRBV7-2; J gene: TRBJ1-3; clone size: once; D gene: NA; CDR3 protein: CASSPYQNSGNTIYF; CDR3 DNA: TGTGCCAGCAGCCCTTATCAGAACTCTGGAAACACCATATATTTT
V gene: TRBV10-3; J gene: TRBJ2-7; clone size: few; D gene: NA; CDR3 protein: CAIRGSSYEQYF; CDR3 DNA: TGTGCCATCAGGGGGAGCTCCTACGAGCAGTACTTC
V gene: TRBV18; J gene: TRBJ2-5; clone size: many; D gene: NA; CDR3 protein: CASSPLGSQETQYF; CDR3 DNA: TGTGCCAGCTCACCACTAGGCTCCCAAGAGACCCAGTACTTC
V gene: TRBV7-2; J gene: TRBJ2-2; clone size: many; D gene: TRBD2; CDR3 protein: CASAIGGAGGPGELFF; CDR3 DNA: TGTGCCAGCGCCATAGGGGGAGCGGGAGGGCCCGGGGAGCTGTTTTTT
V gene: TRBV19; J gene: TRBJ2-7; clone size: few; D gene: TRBD2; CDR3 protein: CASSSTGLAETHEQYF; CDR3 DNA: TGCGCCAGTAGTTCGACCGGACTAGCGGAGACCCACGAGCAGTACTTC
V gene: TRBV27; J gene: TRBJ1-6; clone size: NA; D gene: NA; CDR3 protein: CASSLTGLAYNSPLHF; CDR3 DNA: TGTGCCAGCAGTTTAACGGGGCTCGCTTATAATTCACCCCTCCACTTT
V gene: TRBV12-3/TRBV12-4; J gene: TRBJ2-1; clone size: many; D gene: TRBD2; CDR3 protein: CASSTGTSDNEQFF; CDR3 DNA: TGTGCCAGCAGCACCGGGACTAGCGACAATGAGCAGTTCTTC
V gene: TRBV5-6; J gene: TRBJ2-7; clone size: many; D gene: NA; CDR3 protein: CASSATGSLSYEQYF; CDR3 DNA: TGTGCCAGCAGCGCCACCGGGTCCCTATCCTACGAGCAGTACTTC
V gene: TRBV6-9; J gene: TRBJ1-1; clone size: NA; D gene: NA; CDR3 protein: CASSYGRRNTEAFF; CDR3 DNA: TGTGCCAGCAGTTACGGGCGGAGGAACACTGAAGCTTTCTTT
V gene: TRBV11-2; J gene: TRBJ2-1; clone size: many; D gene: TRBD1; CDR3 protein: CASRSGGTGSDEQFF; CDR3 DNA: TGTGCCAGCAGGTCTGGGGGGACAGGTAGTGATGAGCAGTTCTTC
V gene: TRBV10-3; J gene: TRBJ1-2; clone size: many; D gene: TRBD1; CDR3 protein: CAISERDRGLNYGYTF; CDR3 DNA: TGTGCCATCAGTGAGAGGGACAGGGGCCTTAACTATGGCTACACCTTC
V gene: TRBV2; J gene: TRBJ2-3; clone size: many; D gene: NA; CDR3 protein: CASRGDAGDTQYF; CDR3 DNA: TGTGCCAGCAGGGGGGATGCGGGAGATACGCAGTATTTT
V gene: TRBV6-5; J gene: TRBJ2-7; clone size: NA; D gene: NA; CDR3 protein: CASSWRGTYEQYF; CDR3 DNA: TGTGCCAGCAGTTGGCGGGGAACCTACGAGCAGTACTTC
V gene: TRBV28; J gene: TRBJ2-1; clone size: NA; D gene: NA; CDR3 protein: CASTIGNGAHDEQFF; CDR3 DNA: TGTGCCAGCACCATCGGGAATGGGGCGCACGATGAGCAGTTCTTC
V gene: TRBV19; J gene: TRBJ2-7; clone size: many; D gene: NA; CDR3 protein: CASSPSVANNYEQYF; CDR3 DNA: TGTGCCAGTAGTCCGTCGGTAGCGAATAACTACGAGCAGTACTTC
V gene: TRBV15; J gene: TRBJ2-7; clone size: NA; D gene: TRBD2; CDR3 protein: CATSSKREGLWEQYF; CDR3 DNA: TGTGCCACCAGCAGTAAGCGGGAGGGCCTTTGGGAGCAGTACTTC
V gene: TRBV12-3/TRBV12-4; J gene: TRBJ2-3; clone size: many; D gene: TRBD2; CDR3 protein: CASRLGLVQGTQYF; CDR3 DNA: TGTGCCAGCAGGCTGGGACTAGTTCAGGGTACGCAGTATTTT
V gene: TRBV19; J gene: TRBJ1-4; clone size: NA; D gene: NA; CDR3 protein: CASSIDSCGEKLFF; CDR3 DNA: TGTGCCAGTAGTATAGATAGCTGTGGTGAAAAACTGTTTTTT